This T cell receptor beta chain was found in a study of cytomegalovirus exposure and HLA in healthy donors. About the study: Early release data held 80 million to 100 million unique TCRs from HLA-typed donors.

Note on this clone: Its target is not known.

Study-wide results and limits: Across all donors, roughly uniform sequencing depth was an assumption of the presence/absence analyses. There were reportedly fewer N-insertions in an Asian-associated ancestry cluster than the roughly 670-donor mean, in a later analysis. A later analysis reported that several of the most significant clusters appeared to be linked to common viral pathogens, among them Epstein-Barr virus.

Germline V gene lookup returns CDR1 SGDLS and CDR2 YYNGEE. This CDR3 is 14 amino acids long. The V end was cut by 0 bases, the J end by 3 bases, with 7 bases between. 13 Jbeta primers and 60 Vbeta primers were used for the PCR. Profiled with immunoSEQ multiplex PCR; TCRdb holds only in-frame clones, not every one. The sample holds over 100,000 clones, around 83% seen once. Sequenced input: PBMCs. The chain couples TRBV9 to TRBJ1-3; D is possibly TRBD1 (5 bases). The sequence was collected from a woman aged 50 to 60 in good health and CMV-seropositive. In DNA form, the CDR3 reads TGTGCCAGCAGCGTAGAGGGGCTTGGAAACACCATATATTTT. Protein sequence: CASSVEGLGNTIYF.